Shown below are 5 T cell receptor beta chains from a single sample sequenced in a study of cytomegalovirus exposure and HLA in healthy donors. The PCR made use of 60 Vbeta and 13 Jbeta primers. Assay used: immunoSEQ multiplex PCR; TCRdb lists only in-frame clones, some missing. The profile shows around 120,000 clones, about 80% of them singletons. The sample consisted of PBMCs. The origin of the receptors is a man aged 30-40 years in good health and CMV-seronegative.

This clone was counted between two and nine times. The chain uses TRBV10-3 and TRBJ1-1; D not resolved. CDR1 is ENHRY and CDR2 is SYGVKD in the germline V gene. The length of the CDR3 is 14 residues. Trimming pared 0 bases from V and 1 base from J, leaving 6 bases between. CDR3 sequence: CAISESLRNTEAFF. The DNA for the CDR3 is TGTGCCATCAGTGAGTCATTGAGGAACACTGAAGCTTTCTTT.

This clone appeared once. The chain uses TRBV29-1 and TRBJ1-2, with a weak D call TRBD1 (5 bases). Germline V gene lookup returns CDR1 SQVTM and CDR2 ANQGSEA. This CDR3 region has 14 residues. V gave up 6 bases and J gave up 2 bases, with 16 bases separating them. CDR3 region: CSVRRDSLNYGYTF. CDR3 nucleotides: TGCAGCGTGAGACGAGACAGCCTAAACTATGGCTACACCTTC.

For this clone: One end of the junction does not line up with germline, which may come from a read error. The CDR3, as DNA: TGTGCCACCAGCGGAGACAGGGTCGGCAATCAGCCCCAGAATTTT. Its protein product is CATSGDRVGNQPQNF. This chain joins TRBV15 and TRBJ1-5; 7 bases line up with TRBD1. This CDR3 contains 15 residues. Germline V CDR1 and CDR2: LNHNV, YYDKDF (reference sequence). Combining the CDR3 with reference TRBV15 and TRBJ1-5 gives the whole variable domain DAMVIQNPRYQVTQFGKPVTLSCSQTLNHNVMYWYQQKSSQAPKLLFHYYDKDFNNEADTPDNFQSRRPNTSFCFLDIRSPGLGDTAMYLCATSGDRVGNQPQNFGDGTRLSIL.

Here the CDR3 reads CASSGALAGAGNEQFF. CDR3 DNA: TGCGCCAGCAGTGGGGCGTTAGCGGGAGCAGGTAATGAGCAGTTCTTC. The V call is TRBV10-1, the J call TRBJ2-1, with 9 positions matching TRBD2. Trimming removed 4 bases from V and 7 bases from J; junction bases left unmatched: 11. The CDR3 consists of 16 residues. Germline V gives CDR1 WNHNN, CDR2 SYGVQD (reference sequence).

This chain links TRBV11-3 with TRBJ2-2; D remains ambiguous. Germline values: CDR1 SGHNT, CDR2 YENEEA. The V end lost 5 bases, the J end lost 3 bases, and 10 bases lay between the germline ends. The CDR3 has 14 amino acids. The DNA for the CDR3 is TGTGCCAGCAGCCAAGGTCGGGACACCGGGGAGCTGTTTTTT. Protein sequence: CASSQGRDTGELFF.